This T cell receptor (beta chain) was captured in a study of shared clonotypes between healthy human individuals. The authors divided CD4+ cells into CD45RA+ naive and CD45RA-negative memory subsets. Some 30,000 T cell genomes, or about 190 ng DNA, went into the sorted-subset replicate PCRs. TCRdb's copy holds only in-frame clones and misses some; the assay was immunoSEQ multiplex PCR. The table lists more than 2 million clones, 90% to 95% of them singletons. This CDR3 region has 15 residues. V lost 5 bases to trimming and J lost 4 bases, with 14 bases between them. Germline V lookup: CDR1 ENHRY, CDR2 SYGVKD.

The source material was naive CD4+ T cells sorted from blood. The subset here: CD45RA+ positively selected. The TCR originated in a man aged 18 to 30 in good health. This chain joins TRBV10-3 and TRBJ2-2; D might be TRBD2 (5 bases). CDR3 DNA: TGTGCCATCAGTATGTTTAGCGCGAGCACCGGGGAGCTGTTTTTT. Protein sequence: CAISMFSASTGELFF.